These 17 T cell receptor beta chains were all obtained from the same sample, sequenced in a study of beta chain features in type 1 diabetes. General study findings and limits: Moderate yet significant TCRB CDR3 shortening was seen in Type 1 diabetes patients in all four CD4+ subsets.

Expressed TCRB transcripts were sequenced because the isolated RNA had all been reverse transcribed beforehand. The method was immunoSEQ multiplex PCR; TCRdb's version includes in-frame clones alone and lacks a portion of them. The repertoire holds some 640,000 clones, with roughly 13% as singletons. These receptors lack a known antigen. Material: naive CD4+ T cells from blood. All receptors come from a man younger than 35 with type 1 diabetes.

The CDR3 bases are TGTGCCACCAGCAGAGAGGAACCGGGAGTGATCTACGAGCAGTACTTC. Amino acids: CATSREEPGVIYEQYF. The chain couples TRBV15 to TRBJ2-7; perhaps TRBD2 as D (6 bases). Germline-derived CDR1 and CDR2 are LNHNV and YYDKDF (reference sequence). This CDR3 comprises 16 residues. Deletions cut 0 bases from V and 3 bases from J, with 15 bases between. The full variable domain, in which reference TRBV15 and TRBJ2-7 provide the parts outside the CDR3, is DAMVIQNPRYQVTQFGKPVTLSCSQTLNHNVMYWYQQKSSQAPKLLFHYYDKDFNNEADTPDNFQSRRPNTSFCFLDIRSPGLGDTAMYLCATSREEPGVIYEQYFGPGTRLTVT.

The chain is built from TRBV28 and TRBJ2-7, with D perhaps being TRBD1 or TRBD2 (5 bases each). The CDR3 totals 12 residues. Trimming cost V 5 bases and J 2 bases, with 7 bases left between them. Germline-derived CDR1 and CDR2 are MDHEN and SYDVKM. CDR3 sequence (DNA): TGTGCCAGCAGTGTGGGACCCTACGAGCAGTACTTC. This codes for CASSVGPYEQYF.

There are a few counts of this clone. The chain is built from TRBV29-1 and TRBJ2-3; a weak D match, TRBD1 (5 bases). This CDR3 has 15 residues. The V and J ends lost 6 bases and 2 bases respectively, with 18 bases between them. CDR1 and CDR2 from the germline V gene are SQVTM and ANQGSEA. This chain's CDR3 is CSVVLRADFTDTQYF. CDR3 bases: TGCAGCGTAGTACTCAGGGCTGACTTCACAGATACGCAGTATTTT.

V is TRBV6-4 and J is TRBJ2-3; D is perhaps TRBD1 (5 bases). In germline, CDR1 is MRHNA, CDR2 SNTAGT. The CDR3 contains 16 residues. The V and J ends lost 3 bases and 1 base respectively, with 14 bases between them. The CDR3 protein is CASSESSLGGTDTQYF. CDR3 coding DNA: TGTGCCAGCAGTGAGAGTTCCCTAGGGGGCACAGATACGCAGTATTTT.

The rearrangement joins TRBV5-4 to TRBJ2-2; no clear D. Between the trimmed V and J ends, which lost 5 bases and 7 bases, there was a span of 18 bases. The CDR3 has 15 amino acids. Germline CDR1 and CDR2: SGHNT and YYREEE (reference sequence). The chain's CDR3 is CASRPEKGSSGELFF. CDR3 in DNA: TGTGCCAGCAGGCCCGAAAAGGGTTCAAGCGGGGAGCTGTTTTTT.

The rearrangement links TRBV6-1 to TRBJ2-2, with 16 bases fitting TRBD2. From germline, CDR1 is MNHNS and CDR2 SASEGT. The CDR3 spans 20 residues. The ends lost 4 bases at V and 3 bases at J; junction bases unmatched: 11. The CDR3 is CASSAFGTSGRVVYTGELFF. The CDR3 DNA reads TGTGCCAGCAGTGCCTTCGGGACTAGCGGGAGGGTAGTGTACACCGGGGAGCTGTTTTTT.

A few counts support this clone. This rearrangement joins TRBV5-4 to TRBJ2-1, with D maybe TRBD1 (5 bases). Germline loops: CDR1 SGHNT, CDR2 YYREEE (reference sequence). The CDR3 sequence is 15 residues long. With 4 bases removed from V and 0 bases from J, the gap between germline ends came to 11 bases. The CDR3 sequence is CASSMSRGSYNEQFF. The CDR3 region has the DNA TGTGCCAGCAGCATGAGTAGGGGCTCCTACAATGAGCAGTTCTTC.

The chain employs TRBV6-6 and TRBJ1-6, with D perhaps matching TRBD1 (5 bases). Germline assignment: CDR1 MNHNY and CDR2 SVGAGI (reference sequence). This CDR3 comprises 12 residues. The V gene lost 7 bases and the J gene lost 7 bases, with 8 bases spanning the gap. The CDR3 sequence: CASMGLNSPLHF. The CDR3, as DNA: TGTGCCAGCATGGGGCTCAATTCACCCCTCCACTTT.

Points on this clone: Different DNA sequences within this sample yield the same CDR3. This chain joins TRBV30 and TRBJ2-7; 10 nucleotides align to TRBD2. V shed 0 bases, J shed 0 bases, and the junction held 2 bases outside the gene matches. The CDR3 contains 15 residues. Germline V gene sequence: CDR1 GTSNPN, CDR2 SVGIG (reference sequence). The chain's CDR3 is CAWSVGLAASYEQYF. CDR3 DNA sequence: TGTGCCTGGAGTGTAGGACTAGCGGCCTCCTACGAGCAGTACTTC.

This clone came up a few times. The V gene is TRBV6-5, the J gene TRBJ2-2, with TRBD2 matching 7 bases. V shed 6 bases, J shed 2 bases, and the junction held 3 bases outside the gene matches. CDR3 length: 14 amino acids. From germline, CDR1 is MNHEY and CDR2 SVGAGI. The CDR3 spells CASSWDYNTGELFF. CDR3 in DNA: TGTGCCAGCAGCTGGGACTACAACACCGGGGAGCTGTTTTTT.

The V call is TRBV7-9, the J call TRBJ2-7, with D perhaps TRBD1 (6 bases). Per the germline V gene, CDR1 is SEHNR and CDR2 is FQNEAQ (reference sequence). This CDR3 comprises 12 residues. V was clipped by 5 bases and J by 9 bases, with 14 bases between them. CDR3 region: CASSPTGSVQYF. The CDR3 coding sequence is TGTGCCAGCAGCCCAACAGGGAGTGTGCAGTACTTC.

This rearrangement joins TRBV19 to TRBJ2-7; perhaps TRBD1 as D (5 bases). The CDR3 is 13 amino acids. CDR1 LNHDA and CDR2 SQIVND come from the germline V gene (reference sequence). V gave up 3 bases and J gave up 8 bases, with 14 bases separating them. The CDR3 here is CASSIDSPTQQYF. The CDR3 coding sequence is TGTGCCAGTAGTATTGACAGCCCTACGCAGCAGTACTTC.

This clone was observed a handful of times. V usage is TRBV20-1 and J usage is TRBJ1-2, with no clear D. V dropped 4 bases and J dropped 2 bases, with 5 bases sitting between them. Germline V CDR1 and CDR2: DFQATT, SNEGSKA (reference sequence). CDR3 length equals 11 residues. DNA for the CDR3: TGCAGTGCTAAGGAAAACTATGGCTACACCTTC. Translating it yields CSAKENYGYTF.

The chain links TRBV6-5 to TRBJ2-7; D is unclear. CDR3 length: 13 amino acids. Germline CDR1 and CDR2: MNHEY and SVGAGI. Trimming stripped 6 bases from V and 2 bases from J, with 11 bases between. The CDR3 region has the DNA TGTGCCAGCAGCAAGGGTGGCCCCTACGAGCAGTACTTC. As protein: CASSKGGPYEQYF.

This clone was detected a few times. This chain connects TRBV7-9 to TRBJ2-7; D tentatively reads TRBD1 or TRBD2 (5 bases each). The germline V and J ends were trimmed by 6 bases and 5 bases, with 20 bases remaining between them. This CDR3 has 15 amino acids. Germline V gives CDR1 SEHNR, CDR2 FQNEAQ (reference sequence). CDR3 residues: CASSSPRRENNEQYF. The CDR3 DNA follows: TGTGCCAGCAGTTCTCCCCGCAGGGAGAACAACGAGCAGTACTTC.

The genes are TRBV5-1 and TRBJ2-1, with 10 bases lining up with TRBD2. The V gene's germline CDR1 is SGHRS and CDR2 YFSETQ. J was trimmed by 11 bases and V by 0 bases; bases with no gene match: 11. The CDR3 is 16 residues long. The CDR3 DNA is TGCGCCAGCAGCTTGGCCGGGCTAGCGGGAGAAAAAAAGCAGTTCTTC. It specifies CASSLAGLAGEKKQFF.

The chain uses TRBV4-3 and TRBJ2-3; D remains ambiguous. The CDR3 runs 13 residues. CDR1 and CDR2 (germline): LGHNA, YSLEER. Trimming took 0 bases from V and 8 from J, leaving 9 bases between them. CDR3 DNA sequence: TGCGCCAGCAGCCAAGAGGAACAGAGTACGCAGTATTTT. This codes for CASSQEEQSTQYF.